These 15 T cell receptor beta chains were sequenced from one sample in a study of spatial heterogeneity in lung cancer. One entry per CDR3 protein results from TCRdb running MiXCR on the 5' RACE reads. The sample has 20,000 to 25,000 distinct CDR3 sequences, around 3.2% seen once. Time point described: sample taken at primary tumor resection. The specimen comprised PBMCs, sampled at surgery. The source of these receptors is a female donor with early-stage non-small cell lung cancer.

This clonotype came up a few times. V gene TRBV15 combines with J gene TRBJ1-5; no clear D gene. Trimming removed 1 base at V and 7 bases at J, with 17 bases between. The CDR3 spans 16 residues. CDR1 and CDR2 (germline): LNHNV, YYDKDF (reference sequence). This CDR3 reads CATSRAGVGFRQPQHF. In DNA form, the CDR3 reads TGTGCCACCAGCAGAGCGGGAGTGGGGTTTCGGCAGCCCCAGCATTTT.

The sample holds many counts of this clonotype. The J gene is TRBJ2-7, the V gene TRBV7-6, with 9 bases fitting TRBD2. The CDR3 covers 17 residues. With 0 bases clipped from V and 3 bases from J, the junction kept 9 bases outside the gene matches. Germline V gene sequence: CDR1 SGHVS, CDR2 FNYEAQ. In DNA, the CDR3 is TGTGCCAGCAGCTTAGCGTGGCTAGCGGGACGAAACTACGAGCAGTACTTC. It encodes CASSLAWLAGRNYEQYF.

This chain connects TRBV6-5 to TRBJ1-6, with D maybe TRBD1 (6 bases). This CDR3 has 15 residues. The germline gives CDR1 MNHEY, CDR2 SVGAGI. Trimming stripped 2 bases from V and 7 bases from J, with 12 bases between. DNA for the CDR3: TGTGCCAGCAGTTACAGCGGCAGGGGAAATTCACCCCTCCACTTT. Translating it yields CASSYSGRGNSPLHF.

This clonotype was counted many times. The genes are TRBV3-1 and TRBJ2-7, with D uncertain. Trimming stripped 2 bases from V and 0 bases from J, with 2 bases between. Germline values: CDR1 LGHDT, CDR2 YNNKEL (reference sequence). The CDR3 covers 12 residues. CDR3 sequence (DNA): TGTGCCAGCAGCCAATACTCCTACGAGCAGTACTTC. Its protein product is CASSQYSYEQYF.

This clonotype was recorded many times. This chain links TRBV9 with TRBJ2-2; no clear D gene. The CDR3 loop spans 13 amino acids. Looked up from germline, CDR1 is SGDLS and CDR2 is YYNGEE. Deletions cut 3 bases from V and 4 bases from J, with 7 bases between. CDR3 loop: CASSAGFTGELFF. The CDR3 DNA follows: TGTGCCAGCAGCGCAGGATTCACCGGGGAGCTGTTTTTT.

This clonotype was picked up a small number of times. The V gene is TRBV6-5, the J gene TRBJ2-3; 7 bases line up with TRBD2. This CDR3 contains 17 residues. Germline CDR1 MNHEY, CDR2 SVGAGI. V lost 1 base, J lost 4 bases, and 11 bases stayed unmatched. DNA for the CDR3: TGTGCCAGCAGTTACTGGGCTCTTGGCGGGAGCGCAGATACGCAGTATTTT. It is translated as CASSYWALGGSADTQYF.

This clonotype was seen many times. V is TRBV13 and J is TRBJ2-3, with D possibly matching TRBD2 (6 bases). Germline assignment: CDR1 PRHDT and CDR2 FYEKMQ (reference sequence). V was shortened by 3 bases and J by 3 bases, with 13 bases between the two germline ends. This CDR3 comprises 15 residues. The CDR3 reads CASSFRTTGTDTQYF. The CDR3 region has the DNA TGTGCCAGCAGCTTCCGGACTACGGGGACAGATACGCAGTATTTT.

This clonotype was observed many times. The chain combines TRBV12-3 or TRBV12-4 with TRBJ2-1; TRBD2 is a possible D gene (6 bases). Trimming stripped 3 bases from V and 8 bases from J, with 14 bases between. This CDR3 contains 14 residues. The CDR3 DNA follows: TGTGCCAGCAGTTTGGAGACTAGTGATTATGAGCAGTTCTTC. Its translation: CASSLETSDYEQFF.

In this sample, this clonotype turned up a few times. CDR3 amino acids: CASSFLSGQAYEQYF. DNA for the CDR3: TGTGCCAGCAGCTTTTTGTCGGGACAGGCTTACGAGCAGTACTTC. The chain couples TRBV7-9 to TRBJ2-7, with 8 bases lining up with TRBD1. After removal of 3 bases from V and 4 bases from J, the junction contained 8 bases not matched to a gene. Germline V lookup: CDR1 SEHNR, CDR2 FQNEAQ (reference sequence). The CDR3 consists of 15 residues.

This clonotype was observed many times. This chain uses TRBV11-2 with TRBJ1-1; D may be TRBD1 (5 bases). Trimming pared 3 bases from V and 2 bases from J, leaving 7 bases between. CDR1 SGHAT and CDR2 FQNNGV come from the germline V gene. The CDR3 totals 13 residues. The CDR3 loop reads CASSFQGNTEAFF. The CDR3 DNA is TGTGCCAGCAGCTTTCAGGGTAACACTGAAGCTTTCTTT.

This clonotype was recorded at least ten times. The CDR3 DNA is TGCAGTGCTAGAGAATCCTTCGGTCTCAATGAGCAGTTCTTC. As protein: CSARESFGLNEQFF. The V and J genes are TRBV20-1 and TRBJ2-1; D remains unclear. Germline V gene data show CDR1 as DFQATT and CDR2 as SNEGSKA (reference sequence). Trimming shortened V by 0 bases and J by 6 bases, and 12 bases separated the two germline ends. The CDR3 loop spans 14 amino acids.

The table lists this clonotype with many counts. This sequence joins TRBV18 and TRBJ1-2; no clear D. The length of the CDR3 is 14 residues. V shed 0 bases and J shed 0 bases, with 5 bases lying between them. The germline gives CDR1 KGHSH, CDR2 LQKENI. CDR3 loop: CASSPPRSNYGYTF. For the CDR3, the DNA is TGTGCCAGCTCACCACCGCGGTCTAACTATGGCTACACCTTC.

This clonotype was counted ten times or more. This chain connects TRBV30 to TRBJ2-1, with D hard to call. V lost 0 bases, J lost 1 base, and 4 bases lay in between. This CDR3 is 13 amino acids long. Germline CDR1 and CDR2: GTSNPN and SVGIG (reference sequence). The CDR3 nucleotides are TGTGCCTGGAGTGTATTGTCCTACAATGAGCAGTTCTTC. Its protein product is CAWSVLSYNEQFF. Complete variable domain (other parts from reference TRBV30 and TRBJ2-1): SQTIHQWPATLVQPVGSPLSLECTVEGTSNPNLYWYRQAAGRGLQLLFYSVGIGQISSEVPQNLSASRPQDRQFILSSKKLLLSDSGFYLCAWSVLSYNEQFFGPGTRLTVL.

By frequency in the sample, this clonotype is medium-sized. This chain joins TRBV7-9 and TRBJ2-5; D possibly corresponds to TRBD2 (5 bases). The ends were cut back, 1 base at V and 2 bases at J, with 8 bases in the middle. The CDR3 contains 14 residues. CDR1 and CDR2 from the germline V gene are SEHNR and FQNEAQ (reference sequence). As DNA, the CDR3 is TGTGCCAGCAGCTTAGGCGGGCCACAAGAGACCCAGTACTTC. Residues: CASSLGGPQETQYF.

This clonotype was detected ten times or more. V gene TRBV12-3 or TRBV12-4 combines with J gene TRBJ2-5, with D perhaps TRBD1 (6 bases). The CDR3 spans 13 residues. Trimming removed 4 bases from V and 5 bases from J, with 11 bases in between. The CDR3 DNA reads as TGTGCCAGCAGTTCTACAGGGCTGGAGACCCAGTACTTC. Residues: CASSSTGLETQYF.